The sequence of this TCR beta chain was determined in a study of sequential checkpoint blockade in melanoma. Study as a whole: First-line arms were nivolumab then ipilimumab, or the reverse, randomized 1:1. Both treatment sequences were followed by maintenance nivolumab.

TCRdb's copy holds only in-frame clones and misses some; the assay was immunoSEQ multiplex PCR. The sample contains approximately 31,000 clones, around nine tenths of which appear only once. The treatment here: randomized to nivolumab then ipilimumab (arm A) or the reverse (arm B). Patients had received no earlier DNA-damaging chemotherapy. From thawed PBMCs, live CD3+CD8+ cells negative for CD19 and CD56 were sorted. Germline loops: CDR1 KGHSH, CDR2 LQKENI. V shed 7 bases, J shed 5 bases, and the junction held 7 bases outside the gene matches. The CDR3 spans 13 residues. The TCR comes from a human donor with melanoma. The chain uses TRBV18 and TRBJ2-7; 8 bases are shared with TRBD2. The material was CD8+ T cells sorted from blood (inferred from file names), obtained from a patient given nivolumab and ipilimumab in sequence. The CDR3 DNA follows: TGTGCCAGCTTTAGCGGGATGGTTCACGAGCAGTACTTC. Protein product: CASFSGMVHEQYF.